A single T cell receptor beta chain is shown here with its context. Its antigen is not known. The data were taken from a study of beta chain features in type 1 diabetes. Overall study results and limits: Significant though moderate, a shortening of TCRB CDR3s appeared in all four CD4+ subsets of Type 1 diabetes patients.

CDR3 length equals 11 residues. Germline lookup yields CDR1 GTSNPN and CDR2 SVGIG (reference sequence). TCRB transcripts that were expressed got sequenced, as all of the isolated RNA had been reverse transcribed. Produced via immunoSEQ multiplex PCR; TCRdb's table is partial and in-frame only. This table has about 240,000 clones, 27% appearing once. Purity (above 98%) was reached by all sorted populations. Sequencing was done on a sample of central memory CD4+ T cells from blood. The TCR was taken from a man in his thirties or forties in good health. The chain joins TRBV30 to TRBJ2-5; D is unclear. Judging by the DNA end, TRBJ2-7 fits better; the J call may be wrong. The CDR3 region has the DNA TGTGCCTGGAGTCCTGTACACGAGCAGTACTTC. As protein: CAWSPVHEQYF.